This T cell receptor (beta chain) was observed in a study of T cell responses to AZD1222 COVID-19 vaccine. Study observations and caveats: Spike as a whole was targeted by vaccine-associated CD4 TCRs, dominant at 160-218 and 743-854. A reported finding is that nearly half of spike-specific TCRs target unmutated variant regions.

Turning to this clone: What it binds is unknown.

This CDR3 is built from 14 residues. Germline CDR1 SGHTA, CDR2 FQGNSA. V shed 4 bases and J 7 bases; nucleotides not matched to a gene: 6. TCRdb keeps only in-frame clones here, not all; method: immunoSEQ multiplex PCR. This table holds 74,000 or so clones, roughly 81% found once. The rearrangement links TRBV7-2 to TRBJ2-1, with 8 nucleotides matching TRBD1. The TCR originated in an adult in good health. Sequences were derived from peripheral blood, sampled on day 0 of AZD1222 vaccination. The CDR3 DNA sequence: TGTGCCAGCAGCTCGGACAGGGCGGGGAATGAGCAGTTCTTC. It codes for CASSSDRAGNEQFF.